This T cell receptor (beta chain) was retrieved from a study of response to subunit inactivated influenza vaccine. The study, taken as a whole, reports: It was the authors' suggestion that each seasonal influenza vaccination recruits few new T cells.

The CDR3 is 17 amino acids. Germline assignment: CDR1 SGHTA and CDR2 FQGNSA. Unmatched junction bases numbered 10, after V lost 5 bases and J lost 3 bases. This clonotype was counted between two and nine times. Its antigen remains unidentified. TCRdb re-analysed the RT-PCR reads in MiXCR, keeping a single row per CDR3 protein. The table includes 650,000 to 800,000 distinct CDR3 sequences, approximately 14% detected once. The sample was PBMCs from blood, taken 14 to 15 days before vaccination. This rearrangement joins TRBV7-2 to TRBJ2-1, with TRBD2 matching 10 bases. The TCR originated in a man aged 45-60 years who received an inactivated influenza vaccine. The CDR3 protein is CASSPRSSGRFYNEQFF. The CDR3 DNA follows: TGTGCCAGCAGCCCCAGGAGTAGCGGGAGGTTCTACAATGAGCAGTTCTTC.